Following are 21 T cell receptor beta chains from one sample sequenced in a study of blood T cell repertoires in COVID-19. Sequencing was performed with immunoSEQ multiplex PCR; in TCRdb, only in-frame clones are kept and a portion is missing. Of approximately 230,000 clones listed, 85% to 90% were seen once; the top ten hold 1.2% to 1.5%. Sequencing was done on a sample of peripheral blood. These receptor sequences come from a man older than 75 with acute or convalescent COVID-19.

This sequence joins TRBV7-8 and TRBJ2-3, with D perhaps TRBD1 (6 bases). The germline V gene has CDR1 SGHVS and CDR2 FQNEAQ. CDR3 size: 15 residues. V was pared by 5 bases and J by 2 bases, with 14 bases between. The CDR3 is CASSTDRHFTDTQYF. CDR3 nucleotides: TGTGCCAGCAGCACTGACAGGCACTTCACAGATACGCAGTATTTT.

This clone occurred once. The chain links TRBV7-9 to TRBJ2-7; D perhaps matches TRBD1 (6 bases). V was clipped by 5 bases and J by 0 bases, with 23 bases between them. Germline V gene data show CDR1 as SEHNR and CDR2 as FQNEAQ (reference sequence). The CDR3 length is 18 residues. The CDR3, as DNA: TGTGCCAGCAGCCCCAGGGGTCTGGACGTCCGAGACTCCTACGAGCAGTACTTC. Amino acid sequence: CASSPRGLDVRDSYEQYF. The variable domain in full, with the rest retrieved from reference TRBV7-9 and TRBJ2-7, is DTGVSQNPRHKITKRGQNVTFRCDPISEHNRLYWYRQTLGQGPEFLTYFQNEAQLEKSRLLSDRFSAERPKGSFSTLEIQRTEQGDSAMYLCASSPRGLDVRDSYEQYFGPGTRLTVT.

The chain links TRBV5-5 to TRBJ2-7; 10 positions match TRBD2. This CDR3 region has 17 residues. Germline CDR1 reads SGHKS; CDR2 reads YYEKEE (reference sequence). Germline trimming cut 0 bases from V and 1 base from J; bases unmatched to any gene: 7. CDR3: CASSLASPSGRSYEQYF. As DNA, the CDR3 is TGTGCCAGCAGCTTGGCCTCTCCTAGCGGGAGATCCTACGAGCAGTACTTC.

V gene TRBV2 combines with J gene TRBJ2-5; perhaps TRBD1 as D (6 bases). Germline CDR1 and CDR2: SNHLY and FYNNEI. Trimming took off 5 bases at V and 5 bases at J, with 9 bases between the two ends. The CDR3 sequence is 12 residues long. This chain's CDR3 is CASSWGQETQYF. The CDR3 bases are TGTGCCAGCAGTTGGGGGCAGGAGACCCAGTACTTC.

The genes are TRBV11-2 and TRBJ1-2; possibly TRBD1 for D (6 bases). Germline assignment: CDR1 SGHAT and CDR2 FQNNGV. The CDR3 length is 14 residues. V lost 2 bases to trimming and J lost 0 bases, with 7 bases between them. The CDR3 is CASSLSGANYGYTF. Written as DNA, the CDR3 is TGTGCCAGCAGCTTATCAGGGGCTAACTATGGCTACACCTTC.

The chain carries TRBV5-1 and TRBJ2-5; possible D gene TRBD1, 5 bases. Germline CDR1 is SGHRS and CDR2 is YFSETQ. The CDR3 consists of 16 residues. V lost 0 bases and J 4 bases, leaving 16 bases between the germline ends. The CDR3 bases are TGCGCCAGCAGCTTGGACGGCAGGGCGGTCCGAGAGACCCAGTACTTC. Its protein product is CASSLDGRAVRETQYF.

V and J are TRBV2 and TRBJ1-5; 7 positions match TRBD1. Germline lookup yields CDR1 SNHLY and CDR2 FYNNEI. The CDR3 runs to 14 residues. The V and J ends lost 3 bases and 5 bases, in that order; junction bases with no gene match: 4. The CDR3 protein is CASSDRGRYQPQHF. CDR3 DNA sequence: TGTGCCAGCAGTGACAGGGGGAGGTATCAGCCCCAGCATTTT.

The V gene is TRBV2, the J gene TRBJ2-5, with unresolved D. V was trimmed by 4 bases and J by 5 bases, leaving 20 bases between them. The CDR3 totals 16 residues. Germline V lookup: CDR1 SNHLY, CDR2 FYNNEI. The DNA of the CDR3 is TGTGCCAGCAGTGCGCCCGTGACCCCAAAGGAGGAGACCCAGTACTTC. It codes for CASSAPVTPKEETQYF.

This clone was recorded only once. This chain uses TRBV5-1 with TRBJ1-1; D perhaps matches TRBD1 (6 bases). This CDR3 spans 16 amino acids. V dropped 4 bases and J dropped 1 base, with 17 bases sitting between them. Germline V gene sequence: CDR1 SGHRS, CDR2 YFSETQ. The CDR3 DNA is TGCGCCAGCAGCACCGGACAGTCCAGGGGGAACACTGAAGCTTTCTTT. Its protein is CASSTGQSRGNTEAFF.

The chain employs TRBV4-2 and TRBJ1-5; tentative D call: TRBD1 (6 bases). The V end lost 4 bases, the J end lost 4 bases, and 14 bases lay between the germline ends. This CDR3 spans 15 amino acids. The germline V gene encodes CDR1 LGHNA and CDR2 YNFKEQ. CDR3 loop: CASSRTVSTNQPQHF. The CDR3 nucleotides read TGTGCCAGCAGCCGGACAGTGTCGACGAATCAGCCCCAGCATTTT.

The chain employs TRBV20-1 and TRBJ2-5; weak D call: TRBD1 (5 bases). This CDR3 has 14 amino acids. V gave up 3 bases and J gave up 2 bases, with 13 bases separating them. Germline V gene data show CDR1 as DFQATT and CDR2 as SNEGSKA (reference sequence). CDR3 protein: CSASFRTFQETQYF. CDR3 DNA: TGCAGTGCTAGTTTCCGGACATTTCAAGAGACCCAGTACTTC.

This clone was detected only a few times. V and J are TRBV2 and TRBJ2-7; 9 nucleotides line up with TRBD1. V shed 4 bases and J 3 bases; nucleotides not matched to a gene: 7. From germline, CDR1 is SNHLY and CDR2 FYNNEI. The CDR3 spans 15 residues. CDR3: CASSAGTGNVYEQYF. The CDR3 nucleotides are TGTGCCAGCAGTGCTGGGACAGGGAACGTCTACGAGCAGTACTTC.

The V gene is TRBV6-2 or TRBV6-3, the J gene TRBJ2-3; a possible D gene is TRBD1 (5 bases). CDR1 and CDR2 from the germline V gene are MNHEY and SVGEGT. Trimming removed 5 bases at V and 2 bases at J, with 11 bases between. The CDR3 covers 14 residues. CDR3 sequence reads: CASSQGLSTDTQYF. The CDR3 DNA follows: TGTGCCAGCAGTCAGGGCCTTTCCACAGATACGCAGTATTTT.

This clone showed up just once. J is TRBJ2-2 and V is TRBV19, with 13 bases lining up with TRBD2. V gave up 5 bases and J gave up 2 bases; unmatched junction bases: 14. In germline, CDR1 is LNHDA, CDR2 SQIVND (reference sequence). The CDR3 is 20 amino acids. CDR3: CASSPLSPGLAGRNTGELFF. The CDR3 DNA sequence: TGTGCCAGTAGTCCTCTCTCCCCGGGACTAGCGGGGAGAAACACCGGGGAGCTGTTTTTT.

This rearrangement joins TRBV27 to TRBJ2-6; D perhaps matches TRBD1 (5 bases). Trimming shortened V by 3 bases and J by 6 bases, and 12 bases separated the two germline ends. The germline CDR1 and CDR2 sequences are MNHEY and SMNVEV (reference sequence). The CDR3 is 15 residues long. CDR3 sequence reads: CASSFRGVVANVLTF. The CDR3, as DNA: TGTGCCAGCAGTTTTAGGGGTGTGGTGGCCAACGTCCTGACTTTC.

This rearrangement joins TRBV4-3 to TRBJ2-7, with TRBD1 identical over 7 bases. CDR3 size: 16 residues. V shed 0 bases and J 3 bases; nucleotides not matched to a gene: 8. Germline CDR1 and CDR2: LGHNA and YSLEER. DNA for the CDR3: TGCGCCAGCAGCCAAGATTGGAAGACAGGGTACTACGAGCAGTACTTC. Its translation: CASSQDWKTGYYEQYF.

This clone appeared a few times. The chain joins TRBV10-3 to TRBJ2-1; TRBD2 matches at 7 bases. Germline V gene sequence: CDR1 ENHRY, CDR2 SYGVKD. The CDR3 extends over 16 amino acids. V was clipped by 5 bases and J by 6 bases; unmatched bases: 13. The CDR3 bases are TGTGCCATCAGTCCAGGCCGGCTAGCGGAGATCAATGAGCAGTTCTTC. It codes for CAISPGRLAEINEQFF.

V usage is TRBV19 and J usage is TRBJ2-1; D unresolved. There are 14 residues in the CDR3. CDR1 is LNHDA, CDR2 SQIVND, per germline (reference sequence). V gave up 1 base and J gave up 2 bases, with 6 bases separating them. CDR3 protein: CASSIGSTYNEQFF. CDR3 bases: TGTGCCAGTAGTATAGGGAGTACCTACAATGAGCAGTTCTTC.

CDR3 DNA sequence: TGTGCCAGCAGCCCAGGACTAGCGGGGAGGGATGAGCAGTTCTTC. It specifies CASSPGLAGRDEQFF. The chain links TRBV7-7 to TRBJ2-1; 12 bases agree with TRBD2. The CDR3 consists of 15 residues. V was pared by 5 bases and J by 8 bases, with 7 bases of the junction left unmatched. Germline V gene data show CDR1 as SSHAT and CDR2 as FNYEAQ (reference sequence). The full variable domain, with the rest looked up from reference TRBV7-7 and TRBJ2-1, is GAGVSQSPRYKVTKRGQDVTLRCDPISSHATLYWYQQALGQGPEFLTYFNYEAQPDKSGLPSDRFSAERPEGSISTLTIQRTEQRDSAMYRCASSPGLAGRDEQFFGPGTRLTVL.

This chain connects TRBV2 to TRBJ1-1; the D gene is possibly TRBD1 (6 bases). This CDR3 is 13 amino acids long. Germline CDR1 is SNHLY and CDR2 is FYNNEI. Trimming removed 7 bases at V and 0 bases at J, with 9 bases between. CDR3 in DNA: TGTGCCAGCAACAGGGACCTGAACACTGAAGCTTTCTTT. It specifies CASNRDLNTEAFF.

The genes are TRBV7-8 and TRBJ1-1; D remains unclear. V shed 5 bases and J shed 0 bases, with 10 bases lying between them. CDR1 and CDR2 from the germline V gene are SGHVS and FQNEAQ. CDR3 size: 14 residues. This CDR3 reads CASSRGLMNTEAFF. CDR3 nucleotide sequence: TGTGCCAGCAGCCGAGGACTTATGAACACTGAAGCTTTCTTT.